Listed below are T cell receptor beta chains from one sample, sequenced in a study of blood T cell repertoires in COVID-19. The repertoire was sequenced with immunoSEQ multiplex PCR; TCRdb's copy has only in-frame clones and lacks some. Here the sample spans 40,000 to 55,000 clones, around 80% being singletons. The specimen sequenced was PBMCs or T cells enriched from blood (not recorded which). The receptors stem from a woman aged 45 to 65 with acute COVID-19. Each CDR3 is given with its conserved first and last residue. Size tells how often a clone was seen (once, few, many) or the class of an expanded clone, and some rows leave it out.

cdr3_aa | j_call | clone_size | v_call
CASSPPERVATEAFF | TRBJ1-1 | - | TRBV18
CASSYELTEQFF | TRBJ2-1 | - | TRBV6-2/TRBV6-3
CASSRVSQETQYF | TRBJ2-5 | few | TRBV6-5
CASSGRTGTGTDEQFF | TRBJ2-1 | - | TRBV10-1
CASSFGRRGGSEQFF | TRBJ2-1 | - | TRBV11-1
CASSLAGGATNEKLFF | TRBJ1-4 | few | TRBV7-8
CASSLRGTRDEQFF | TRBJ2-1 | - | TRBV5-4
CASSRRPDYEQYF | TRBJ2-7 | - | TRBV19
CASNRNYRDGYTF | TRBJ1-2 | few | TRBV5-6
CASSYLRQLNTEAFF | TRBJ1-1 | - | TRBV6-5
CASTEGVRGYEQYF | TRBJ2-7 | - | TRBV5-1
CASSFLAGYTDTQYF | TRBJ2-3 | - | TRBV7-3
CASSYSGQEGEKLFF | TRBJ1-4 | - | TRBV6-5
CASSDGGGTFTDTQYF | TRBJ2-3 | - | TRBV2
CSFNWASGFQETQYF | TRBJ2-5 | few | TRBV29-1
CASSLDIANTGELFF | TRBJ2-2 | - | TRBV5-4
CATSDSSDTGELFF | TRBJ2-2 | few | TRBV24-1
CASSPRTDKYEQYF | TRBJ2-7 | - | TRBV18
CASSRRQGGNTEAFF | TRBJ1-1 | - | TRBV5-4